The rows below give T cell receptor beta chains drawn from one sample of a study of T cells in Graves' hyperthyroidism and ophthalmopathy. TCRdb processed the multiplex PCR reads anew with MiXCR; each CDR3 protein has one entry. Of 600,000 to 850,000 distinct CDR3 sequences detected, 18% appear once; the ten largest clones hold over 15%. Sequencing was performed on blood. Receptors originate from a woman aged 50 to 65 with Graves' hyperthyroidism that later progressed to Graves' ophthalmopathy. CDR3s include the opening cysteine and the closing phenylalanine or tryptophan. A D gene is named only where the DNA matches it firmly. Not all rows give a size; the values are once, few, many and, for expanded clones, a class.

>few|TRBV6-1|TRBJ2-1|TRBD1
CASSRTGGTYNEQFF
TGTGCCAGCAGCCGGACAGGCGGAACCTACAATGAGCAGTTCTTC
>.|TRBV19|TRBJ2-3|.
CASSIPDTQYF
TGTGCCAGTAGTATCCCGGATACGCAGTATTTT
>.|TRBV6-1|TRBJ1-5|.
CASSEVGGPVNQPQHF
TGTGCCAGCAGTGAGGTGGGGGGACCGGTAAATCAGCCCCAGCATTTT
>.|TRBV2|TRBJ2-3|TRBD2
CASSSLAGGISDTQYF
TGTGCCAGCAGTTCCCTAGCGGGAGGCATATCAGATACGCAGTATTTT
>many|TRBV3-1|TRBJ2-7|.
CASSQELDPYEQYF
TGTGCCAGCAGCCAAGAGCTGGACCCCTACGAGCAGTACTTC
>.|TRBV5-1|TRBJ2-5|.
CASRRSVVETQYF
TGCGCCAGCCGCAGGTCCGTCGTGGAGACCCAGTACTTC
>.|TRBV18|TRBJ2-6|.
CASSPLWSPNPSGANVLTF
TGTGCCAGCTCACCACTTTGGTCACCAAATCCCTCTGGGGCCAACGTCCTGACTTTC
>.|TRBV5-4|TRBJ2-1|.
CASTLTGVGFYNEQFF
TGTGCCAGCACCCTGACGGGCGTCGGATTTTACAATGAGCAGTTCTTC
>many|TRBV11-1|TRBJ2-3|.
CASSSPGASFGVDTQYF
TGTGCCAGCAGCTCTCCCGGAGCTTCTTTTGGAGTAGATACGCAGTATTTT
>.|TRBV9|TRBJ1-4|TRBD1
CASSTPGTGHEKLFF
TGTGCCAGCAGCACCCCCGGGACAGGGCATGAAAAACTGTTTTTT
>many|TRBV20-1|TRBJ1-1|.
CSARDPITLNTEAFF
TGCAGTGCTAGAGATCCTATAACCCTGAACACTGAAGCTTTCTTT
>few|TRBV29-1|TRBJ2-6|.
CSVTLFVGPGSGANALTF
TGCAGCGTGACCCTGTTTGTGGGGCCTGGCTCTGGGGCCAACGCCCTGACTTTC
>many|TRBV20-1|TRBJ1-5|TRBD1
CSATKLDRVQQPQHF
TGCAGTGCTACCAAGTTAGACAGGGTTCAACAGCCCCAGCATTTT
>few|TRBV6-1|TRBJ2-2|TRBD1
CASSPGTGVGGLFF
TGTGCCAGCAGCCCCGGGACAGGGGTGGGTGGACTGTTTTTT
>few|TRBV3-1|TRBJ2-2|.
CASSRLGFGELFF
TGTGCCAGCAGCCGACTCGGATTCGGGGAGCTGTTTTTT
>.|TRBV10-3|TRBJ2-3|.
CAILSGRTDTQYF
TGTGCCATCCTGTCAGGGCGCACAGATACGCAGTATTTT
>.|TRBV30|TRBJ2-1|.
CACPVDNEQFF
TGTGCCTGCCCGGTCGACAATGAGCAGTTCTTC
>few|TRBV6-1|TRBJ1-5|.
CASRTVHNQPQHF
TGTGCCAGCAGAACAGTACACAATCAGCCCCAGCATTTT